This is a list of T cell receptor beta chains from one sample in a study of cytomegalovirus exposure and HLA in healthy donors. Sequencing used immunoSEQ multiplex PCR; TCRdb keeps in-frame clones, though not all of them. The profile covers fewer than 200,000 clones, with about 79% appearing a single time and almost 6.5% taken by the ten largest. Input material: PBMCs. Source of these receptors: a man in his forties or fifties in good health and CMV-seropositive. CDR3s include the opening cysteine and the closing phenylalanine or tryptophan. Fields, in order: CDR3 protein, CDR3 DNA, CDR3 length, clone size, J gene, D gene, V gene. The D gene is left open where the match is weak. The size of a clone is reported for some rows only, either as once, few or many, or as a class for expanded clones.

CASSLGGLNTEAFF TGTGCCAGCAGCTTAGGGGGGCTGAACACTGAAGCTTTCTTT 14 once TRBJ1-1 NA TRBV11-3
CASSFPDRPSSF TGTGCCAGCAGCTTCCCGGACAGGCCTTCCTCCTTT 12 NA TRBJ1-3 TRBD1 TRBV7-9
CASSSSSRQGTNYGYTF TGTGCCAGCAGCTCCTCATCCAGACAGGGGACTAACTATGGCTACACCTTC 17 NA TRBJ1-2 TRBD1 TRBV5-8
CASSVASSYNEQFF TGTGCCAGCAGCGTAGCGAGCTCCTACAATGAGCAGTTCTTC 14 few TRBJ2-1 NA TRBV9
CASSEGGLAGNTQYF TGTGCCAGCAGTGAAGGGGGACTAGCGGGGAATACGCAGTATTTT 15 NA TRBJ2-3 TRBD2 TRBV2
CASSVLVENEQFF TGTGCCAGCAGCGTCTTAGTGGAGAATGAGCAGTTCTTC 13 NA TRBJ2-1 NA TRBV9
CASSIVGRGPDTQYF TGTGCCAGTAGTATAGTAGGCAGGGGGCCAGATACGCAGTATTTT 15 NA TRBJ2-3 TRBD1 TRBV19
CASSSGLAGVKEQYF TGTGCCAGCAGTTCGGGACTAGCGGGAGTAAAGGAGCAGTACTTC 15 NA TRBJ2-5 TRBD2 TRBV27
CASSEGGLAGVGEQFF TGTGCCAGCAGTGAAGGCGGGCTAGCGGGAGTGGGTGAGCAGTTCTTC 16 NA TRBJ2-1 TRBD2 TRBV2
CASSLGLAGVNEQFF TGCGCCAGCAGCTTGGGTCTAGCGGGAGTGAACGAGCAGTTCTTC 15 NA TRBJ2-1 TRBD2 TRBV5-1
CASSPRGGARVEQYF TGTGCCAGCAGCCCTCGGGGGGGGGCGCGGGTTGAGCAGTACTTC 15 NA TRBJ2-7 TRBD2 TRBV7-9
CASSRRDTISYEQYF TGTGCCAGCAGCCGCCGGGACACTATCTCCTACGAGCAGTACTTC 15 NA TRBJ2-7 NA TRBV14
CASSLERPLLLGNEQFF TGTGCCAGCAGCTTAGAGAGGCCTCTCCTTCTCGGGAATGAGCAGTTCTTC 17 NA TRBJ2-1 NA TRBV11-2
CASSPWTSGRNRETQYF TGCGCCAGCAGCCCCTGGACTAGCGGGAGGAACCGGGAGACCCAGTACTTC 17 NA TRBJ2-5 TRBD2 TRBV4-1
CASNRGGYNEQFF TGTGCCAGCAACAGGGGGGGCTACAATGAGCAGTTCTTC 13 NA TRBJ2-1 NA TRBV5-6
CASSLGQGRQETQYF TGCGCCAGCAGCTTGGGGCAGGGCCGCCAAGAGACCCAGTACTTC 15 NA TRBJ2-5 NA TRBV5-1
CASSVGERDRGKGETQYF TGTGCCAGCAGCGTAGGAGAAAGGGACAGGGGGAAGGGAGAGACCCAGTACTTC 18 NA TRBJ2-5 TRBD1 TRBV9
CASSLARDSEAFF TGCGCCAGCAGCTTGGCGAGGGATTCTGAAGCTTTCTTT 13 NA TRBJ1-1 NA TRBV5-1
CASSFSQGSGYTF TGTGCCAGCAGCTTCTCACAGGGGTCCGGCTACACCTTC 13 NA TRBJ1-2 TRBD1 TRBV11-3
CASSESGINEKLFF TGTGCCAGCAGTGAAAGCGGAATAAATGAAAAACTGTTTTTT 14 NA TRBJ1-4 NA TRBV25-1
CASSFPGLYGYTF TGTGCCAGCAGTTTCCCAGGCCTTTATGGCTACACCTTC 13 NA TRBJ1-2 NA TRBV27
CASSSAGTSIDEQFF TGCGCCAGCAGCTCTGCCGGGACTAGTATCGATGAGCAGTTCTTC 15 few TRBJ2-1 TRBD2 TRBV5-1
CASSPIHRGNTEAFF TGTGCCAGCAGTCCGATTCACAGGGGGAACACTGAAGCTTTCTTT 15 NA TRBJ1-1 TRBD1 TRBV6-6
CASSLRDEKLFF TGTGCCAGCAGCTTGAGGGATGAAAAACTGTTTTTT 12 once TRBJ1-4 NA TRBV7-9
CASSLERGTGPYEQYF TGTGCCAGCAGCTTAGAGCGGGGGACAGGGCCCTACGAGCAGTACTTC 16 NA TRBJ2-7 TRBD1 TRBV11-3
CASSLEKGAWAGELFF TGTGCCAGCAGTTTGGAGAAGGGGGCTTGGGCCGGGGAGCTGTTTTTT 16 NA TRBJ2-2 TRBD1 TRBV28
CASSPYSSYNEQFF TGTGCCAGCAGTCCTTATAGCTCCTACAATGAGCAGTTCTTC 14 NA TRBJ2-1 NA TRBV28
CASSSRDSRSYNEQFF TGTGCCAGCAGCTCCAGGGACTCTCGCTCCTACAATGAGCAGTTCTTC 16 NA TRBJ2-1 NA TRBV27
CASSSLAGGGYEQYF TGTGCCAGCAGTTCACTAGCGGGAGGGGGCTACGAGCAGTACTTC 15 NA TRBJ2-7 TRBD2 TRBV27
CATKGQTTGTDTQYF TGTGCCACCAAGGGACAGACTACAGGCACAGATACGCAGTATTTT 15 NA TRBJ2-3 TRBD1 TRBV19
CASGGTGLNTGELFF TGTGCCAGCGGGGGGACAGGGTTAAACACCGGGGAGCTGTTTTTT 15 NA TRBJ2-2 TRBD1 TRBV2
CASGTGLTYEQYF TGTGCCAGCGGGACAGGCCTAACCTACGAGCAGTACTTC 13 NA TRBJ2-7 TRBD1 TRBV6-1
CASSEAIAVTSTDTQYF TGTGCCAGCAGTGAAGCGATAGCGGTTACTAGCACAGATACGCAGTATTTT 17 NA TRBJ2-3 NA TRBV6-1
CASSGPLGEGPYEQYF TGCGCCAGCAGCGGACCCCTAGGGGAAGGGCCCTACGAGCAGTACTTC 16 NA TRBJ2-7 NA TRBV5-1
CASSFSAGGTGELFF TGTGCCAGCAGTTTTTCAGCGGGAGGAACCGGGGAGCTGTTTTTT 15 NA TRBJ2-2 TRBD2 TRBV27
CASSPPRGRAGANVLTF TGTGCCAGCTCACCGCCCAGGGGTAGGGCTGGGGCCAACGTCCTGACTTTC 17 NA TRBJ2-6 NA TRBV18
CSAWVRDEQYF TGCAGTGCTTGGGTGCGGGACGAGCAGTACTTC 11 NA TRBJ2-7 NA TRBV20-1
CASSAGTGLYEQYF TGTGCCAGCAGTGCCGGGACAGGGCTGTACGAGCAGTACTTC 14 NA TRBJ2-7 TRBD1 TRBV6-1
CASSPSRSTDTQYF TGTGCCAGCTCACCCTCCAGGAGCACAGATACGCAGTATTTT 14 NA TRBJ2-3 NA TRBV18
CASNDGTGAPDTQYF TGTGCCAGCAATGACGGGACAGGGGCCCCAGATACGCAGTATTTT 15 NA TRBJ2-3 TRBD1 TRBV6-4
CASSPHNTQGYYGYTF TGTGCCAGCAGCCCCCATAACACCCAGGGTTACTATGGCTACACCTTC 16 few TRBJ1-2 NA TRBV9
CASRSRDLGYF TGTGCCAGCAGGAGCCGGGACTTGGGGTACTTC 11 once TRBJ2-7 NA TRBV5-8